Reported below is one T cell receptor (beta chain). Its antigen is as yet unknown. These data belong to a study of breast tumors, draining lymph nodes, adjacent tissues. Overall study findings and caveats: The lymph node origin of tumor T cells was framed as consistent with a hypothesis, not demonstrated. The data were judged consistent with most tumor T cells coming from lymph node and expanding in tumor.

TCRdb fed the multiplex PCR reads into MiXCR, producing one record per CDR3 protein. There are fewer than 25,000 distinct CDR3 sequences in the sample; 60% to 70% occur only once, and more than 20% lies in the top ten. J gave up 5 bases and V 5 bases, and 9 bases lay outside the gene matches. The CDR3 is 15 amino acids. Looked up from germline, CDR1 is SGHVS and CDR2 is FQNEAQ. This chain connects TRBV7-8 to TRBJ2-3; 8 positions match TRBD2. The sample consisted of tumor-adjacent breast tissue. The sequence was obtained from a female donor with breast cancer. Some clones in this sample may be carry-over from other donors' samples. CDR3 nucleotide sequence: TGTGCCAGCAGCGATCTAGCGGGCCTAAGAGATACGCAGTATTTT. It is translated as CASSDLAGLRDTQYF.